One T cell receptor beta chain is described in this entry. Antigen unknown. This entry comes from a study of cytomegalovirus exposure and HLA in healthy donors. Study results and caveats: The majority of CMV-associated TCR beta chains were reported as apparently HLA-restricted in a later analysis. The majority of TCR sequences were rare, yet some public TCRs appeared in many donors.

The germline gives CDR1 SQVTM, CDR2 ANQGSEA. V gave up 4 bases and J gave up 8 bases, with 15 bases separating them. CDR3 length equals 13 residues. PCR primers comprised 60 Vbeta and 13 Jbeta primers. Using immunoSEQ multiplex PCR, the repertoire was profiled, and TCRdb retains in-frame clones only, with some absent. The sample shows roughly 100,000 clones, roughly 73% of them seen only once. Sequencing input: PBMCs. The TCR was taken from a man in his forties in good health and CMV-seronegative. The chain links TRBV29-1 to TRBJ2-1, with D possibly being TRBD2 (7 bases). CDR3 amino acids: CSVGRGGADEQFF. CDR3 DNA sequence: TGCAGCGTTGGACGAGGGGGGGCCGATGAGCAGTTCTTC.